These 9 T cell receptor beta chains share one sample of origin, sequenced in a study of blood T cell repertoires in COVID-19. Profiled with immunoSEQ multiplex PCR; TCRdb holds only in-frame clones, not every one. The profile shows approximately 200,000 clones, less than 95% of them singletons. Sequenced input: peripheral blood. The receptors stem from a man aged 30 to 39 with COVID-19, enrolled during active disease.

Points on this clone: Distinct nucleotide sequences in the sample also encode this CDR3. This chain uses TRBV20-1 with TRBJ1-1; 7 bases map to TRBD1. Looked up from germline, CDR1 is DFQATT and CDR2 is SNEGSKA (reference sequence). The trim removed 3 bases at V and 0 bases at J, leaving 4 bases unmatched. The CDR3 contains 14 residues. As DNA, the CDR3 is TGCAGTGCTAGTAGGGACAGTATGAACACTGAAGCTTTCTTT. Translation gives CSASRDSMNTEAFF.

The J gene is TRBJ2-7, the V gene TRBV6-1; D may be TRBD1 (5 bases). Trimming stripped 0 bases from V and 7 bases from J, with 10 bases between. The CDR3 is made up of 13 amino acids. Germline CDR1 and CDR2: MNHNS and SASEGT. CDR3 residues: CASSEAQGWEQYF. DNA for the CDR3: TGTGCCAGCAGTGAAGCCCAGGGATGGGAGCAGTACTTC.

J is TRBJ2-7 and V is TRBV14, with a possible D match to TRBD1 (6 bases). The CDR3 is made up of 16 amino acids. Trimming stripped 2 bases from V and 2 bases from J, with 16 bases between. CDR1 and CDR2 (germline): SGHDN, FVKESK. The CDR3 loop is CASSQQQGGCTYEQYF. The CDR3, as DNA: TGTGCCAGCAGCCAACAACAGGGTGGTTGTACCTACGAGCAGTACTTC.

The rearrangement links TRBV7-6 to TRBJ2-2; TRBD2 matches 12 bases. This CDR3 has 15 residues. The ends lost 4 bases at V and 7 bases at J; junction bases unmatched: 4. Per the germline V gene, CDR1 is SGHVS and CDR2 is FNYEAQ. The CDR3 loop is CASSSLTSGGGELFF. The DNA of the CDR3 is TGTGCCAGCAGCTCCCTGACTAGCGGGGGCGGGGAGCTGTTTTTT.

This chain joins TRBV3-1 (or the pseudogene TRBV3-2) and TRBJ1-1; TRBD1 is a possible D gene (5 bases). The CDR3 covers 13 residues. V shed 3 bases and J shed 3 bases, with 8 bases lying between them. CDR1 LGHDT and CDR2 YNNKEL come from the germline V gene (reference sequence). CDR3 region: CASSHQGHTEAFF. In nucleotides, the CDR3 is TGTGCCAGCAGCCACCAGGGTCACACTGAAGCTTTCTTT.

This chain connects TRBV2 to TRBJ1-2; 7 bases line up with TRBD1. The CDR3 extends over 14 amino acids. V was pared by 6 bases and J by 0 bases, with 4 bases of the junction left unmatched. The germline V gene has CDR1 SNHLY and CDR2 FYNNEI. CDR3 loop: CASSGTVSNYGYTF. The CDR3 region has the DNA TGTGCCAGCAGCGGGACAGTTTCTAACTATGGCTACACCTTC.

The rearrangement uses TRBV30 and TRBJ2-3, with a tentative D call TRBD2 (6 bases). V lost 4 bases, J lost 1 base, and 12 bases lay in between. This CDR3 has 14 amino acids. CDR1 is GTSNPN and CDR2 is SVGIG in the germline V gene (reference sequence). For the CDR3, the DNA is TGTGCCTGGAATAGCGGAACACGCACAGATACGCAGTATTTT. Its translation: CAWNSGTRTDTQYF.

CDR3 bases: TGTGCCAGCAGTCCATCCCTTCAGGGGGTGCTCAGAGGCTACACCTTC. This gives the protein CASSPSLQGVLRGYTF. J is TRBJ1-2 and V is TRBV27; 7 positions agree with TRBD1. J lost 8 bases, V lost 5 bases, and 17 bases had no gene match. The CDR3 has 16 residues. The germline gives CDR1 MNHEY, CDR2 SMNVEV (reference sequence).

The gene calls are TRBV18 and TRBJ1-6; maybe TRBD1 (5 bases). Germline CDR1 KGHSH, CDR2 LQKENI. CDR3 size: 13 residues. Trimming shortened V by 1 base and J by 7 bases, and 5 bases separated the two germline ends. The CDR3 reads CASSPQGNSPLHF. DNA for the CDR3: TGTGCCAGCTCACCACAGGGGAATTCACCCCTCCACTTT.